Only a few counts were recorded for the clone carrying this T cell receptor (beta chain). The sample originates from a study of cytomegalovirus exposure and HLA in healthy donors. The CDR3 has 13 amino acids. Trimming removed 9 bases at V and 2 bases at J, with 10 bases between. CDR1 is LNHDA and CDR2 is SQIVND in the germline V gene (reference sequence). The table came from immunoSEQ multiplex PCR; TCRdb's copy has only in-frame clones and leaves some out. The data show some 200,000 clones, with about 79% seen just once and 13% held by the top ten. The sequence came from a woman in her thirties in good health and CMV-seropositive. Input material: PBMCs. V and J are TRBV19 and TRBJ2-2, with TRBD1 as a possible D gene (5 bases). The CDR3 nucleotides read TGTGCCAGCCATACAGGCAACACCGGGGAGCTGTTTTTT. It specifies CASHTGNTGELFF.